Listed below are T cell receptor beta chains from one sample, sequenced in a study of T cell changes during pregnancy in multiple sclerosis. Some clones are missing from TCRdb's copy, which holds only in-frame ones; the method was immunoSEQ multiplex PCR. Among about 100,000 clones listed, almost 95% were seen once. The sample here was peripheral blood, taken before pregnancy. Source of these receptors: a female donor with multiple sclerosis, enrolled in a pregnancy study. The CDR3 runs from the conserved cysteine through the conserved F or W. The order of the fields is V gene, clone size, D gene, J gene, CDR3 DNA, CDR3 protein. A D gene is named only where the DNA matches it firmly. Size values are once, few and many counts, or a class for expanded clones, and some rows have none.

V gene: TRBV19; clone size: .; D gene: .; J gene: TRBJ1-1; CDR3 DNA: TGTGCCAGTAGTGGGTCGCCAGGCAGGGCTGAAGCTTTCTTT; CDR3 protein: CASSGSPGRAEAFF
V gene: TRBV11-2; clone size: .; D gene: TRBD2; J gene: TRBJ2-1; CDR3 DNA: TGTGCCAGCAGCTTGAGCGGGAGTTTTAACAATGAGCAGTTCTTC; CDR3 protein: CASSLSGSFNNEQFF
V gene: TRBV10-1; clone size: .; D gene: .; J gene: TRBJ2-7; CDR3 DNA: TGCGCCAGCAGTGAGTCGACAGCGAGCTCCTACGAGCAGTACTTC; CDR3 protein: CASSESTASSYEQYF
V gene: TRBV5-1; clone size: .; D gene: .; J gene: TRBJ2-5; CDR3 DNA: TGCGCCAGCAGCACTGAGGCCCACCGAGTGGAGACCCAGTACTTC; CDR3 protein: CASSTEAHRVETQYF
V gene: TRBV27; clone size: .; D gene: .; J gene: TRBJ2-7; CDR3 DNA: TGTGCCAGCAGTTTCCAGGGTTATTACGAGCAGTACTTC; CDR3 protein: CASSFQGYYEQYF
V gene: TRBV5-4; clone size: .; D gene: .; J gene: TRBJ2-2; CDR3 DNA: TGTGCCAGCAGCTCCCCCGGACTCCCCCGGGGATCCGGGGAGCTGTTTTTT; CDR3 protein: CASSSPGLPRGSGELFF
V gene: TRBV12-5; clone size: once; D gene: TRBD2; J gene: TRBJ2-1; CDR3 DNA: TGTGCTAGTGGTTTGGTACTTTCGGGCGGGAGGCGGAATGAGCAGTTCTTC; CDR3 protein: CASGLVLSGGRRNEQFF
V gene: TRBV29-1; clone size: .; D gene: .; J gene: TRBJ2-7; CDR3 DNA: TGCAGCGTTCACTCCGCCTACGAGCAGTACTTC; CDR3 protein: CSVHSAYEQYF
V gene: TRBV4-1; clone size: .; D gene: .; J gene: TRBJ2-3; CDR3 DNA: TGCGCCAGCAGCCATCCGGGACTCGACACAGATACGCAGTATTTT; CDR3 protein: CASSHPGLDTDTQYF
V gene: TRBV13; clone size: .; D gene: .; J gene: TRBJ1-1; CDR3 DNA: TGTGCCAGCAGCTTAGGGTCCTACACTGAAGCTTTCTTT; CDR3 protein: CASSLGSYTEAFF
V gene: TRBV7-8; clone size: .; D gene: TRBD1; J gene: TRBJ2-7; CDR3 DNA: TGTGCCAGCAGCTTCACCGGGACAGGGGAGTACGAGCAGTACTTC; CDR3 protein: CASSFTGTGEYEQYF
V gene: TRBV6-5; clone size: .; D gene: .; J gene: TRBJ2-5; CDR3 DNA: TGTGCCAGCAGTTCACCGTACAGGGGAGGAGAGACCCAGTACTTC; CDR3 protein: CASSSPYRGGETQYF
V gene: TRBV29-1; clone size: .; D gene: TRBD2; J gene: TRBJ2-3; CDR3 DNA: TGCAGCGTTGTCTCTAGCGGGAGACCAACAGATACGCAGTATTTT; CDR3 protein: CSVVSSGRPTDTQYF
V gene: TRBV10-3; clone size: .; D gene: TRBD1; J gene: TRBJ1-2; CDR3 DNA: TGTGCCATCCGAGAAGAAGGGCTGGGACAGGCCTATGGCTACACCTTC; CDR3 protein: CAIREEGLGQAYGYTF
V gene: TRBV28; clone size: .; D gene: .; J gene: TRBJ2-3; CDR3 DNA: TGTGCCAGCACCTTTACAGGGGAGGCCACAGATACGCAGTATTTT; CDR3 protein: CASTFTGEATDTQYF
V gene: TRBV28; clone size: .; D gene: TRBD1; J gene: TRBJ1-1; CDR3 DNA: TGTGCCAGCAGTCTTGAGACAGGGGTGATGAACACTGAAGCTTTCTTT; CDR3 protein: CASSLETGVMNTEAFF
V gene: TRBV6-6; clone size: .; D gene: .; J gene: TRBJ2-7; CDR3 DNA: TGTGCCAGCAGTTTATTTAGCGAGCAGTACTTC; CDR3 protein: CASSLFSEQYF
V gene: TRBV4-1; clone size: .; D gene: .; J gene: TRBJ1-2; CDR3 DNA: TGCGCCAGCAGCCAAGATTTGGGCGGACCTACAGGGGGCTACACCTTC; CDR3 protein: CASSQDLGGPTGGYTF
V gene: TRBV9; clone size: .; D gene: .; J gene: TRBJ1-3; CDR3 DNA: TGTGCCAGCAGCGTAGAAAACGGGTTACGAGGAAACACCATATATTTT; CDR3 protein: CASSVENGLRGNTIYF
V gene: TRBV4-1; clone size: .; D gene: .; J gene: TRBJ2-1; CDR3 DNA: TGCGCCAGCAGCCAAGCCTTAGACAGCTACAATGAGCAGTTCTTC; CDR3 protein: CASSQALDSYNEQFF
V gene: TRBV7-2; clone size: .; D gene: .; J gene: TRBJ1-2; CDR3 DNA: TGTGCCAGCAGCCAGGTGACCTGGGGCTACACCTTC; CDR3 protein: CASSQVTWGYTF
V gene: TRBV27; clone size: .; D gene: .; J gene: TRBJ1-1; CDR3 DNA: TGTGCCAGCAGTTTCGGGGGAATGAACACTGAAGCTTTCTTT; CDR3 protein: CASSFGGMNTEAFF
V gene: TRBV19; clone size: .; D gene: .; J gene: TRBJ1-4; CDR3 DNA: TGTGCCAGTAGTATAATAGGGGGTAATGAAAAACTGTTTTTT; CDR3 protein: CASSIIGGNEKLFF
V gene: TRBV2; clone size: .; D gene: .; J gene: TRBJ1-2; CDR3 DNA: TGTGCCACCAGGAGCGACAGCTATGGCTACACCTTC; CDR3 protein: CATRSDSYGYTF
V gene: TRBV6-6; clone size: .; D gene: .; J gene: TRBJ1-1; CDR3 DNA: TGTGCCAGCACCCTCGGGAGGGTAAACACTGAAGCTTTCTTT; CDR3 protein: CASTLGRVNTEAFF
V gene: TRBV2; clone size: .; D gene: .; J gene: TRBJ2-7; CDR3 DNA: TGTGCCAGCAGTGAAGCGCATTTCTCAGATTCCTACGAGCAGTACTTC; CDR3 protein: CASSEAHFSDSYEQYF
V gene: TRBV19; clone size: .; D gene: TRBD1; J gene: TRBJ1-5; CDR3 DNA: TGTGCCAGTACCGCCGGACAGGGTGGTCAGCCCCAGCATTTT; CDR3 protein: CASTAGQGGQPQHF
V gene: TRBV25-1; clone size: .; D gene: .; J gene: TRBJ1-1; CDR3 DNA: TGTGCCAGCAGCACTTCCTTGACAGCTGAAGCTTTCTTT; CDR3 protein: CASSTSLTAEAFF
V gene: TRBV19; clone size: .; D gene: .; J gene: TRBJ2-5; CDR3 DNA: TGTGCCAGTAGTATTAGTCCAGGACTGAAGGAGACCCAGTACTTC; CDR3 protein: CASSISPGLKETQYF
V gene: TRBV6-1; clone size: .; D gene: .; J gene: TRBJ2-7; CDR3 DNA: TGTGCCAGCAGGAATTCCACGGTTCCCTCCTACGAGCAGTACTTC; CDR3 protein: CASRNSTVPSYEQYF
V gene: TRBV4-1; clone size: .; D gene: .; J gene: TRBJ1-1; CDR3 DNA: TGCGCCAGCAGCCAGTTATACCGGGAGGAAGCTTTCTTT; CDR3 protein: CASSQLYREEAFF
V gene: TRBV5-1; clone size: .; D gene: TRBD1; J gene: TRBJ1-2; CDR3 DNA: TGCGCCAGCGAACCGGGACAGGGGCCCTTGGGGGTGTATGGCTACACCTTC; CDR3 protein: CASEPGQGPLGVYGYTF
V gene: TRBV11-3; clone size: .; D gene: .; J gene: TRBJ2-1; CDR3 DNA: TGTGCCAGCAGCTTAGCTCCCAATTTCCCCGAGGGACTCACCTACAATGAGCAGTTCTTC; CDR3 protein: CASSLAPNFPEGLTYNEQFF
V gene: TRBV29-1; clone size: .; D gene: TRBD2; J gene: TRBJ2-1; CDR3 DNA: TGCAGCGTGGCCGGACTAGCGCTGGGGAATGAGCAGTTCTTC; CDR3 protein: CSVAGLALGNEQFF
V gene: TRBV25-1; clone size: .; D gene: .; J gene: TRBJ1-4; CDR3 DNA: TGTGCCAGCAGTGACCCTAAGGGGAGGCGGGAAAAACTGTTTTTT; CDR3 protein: CASSDPKGRREKLFF
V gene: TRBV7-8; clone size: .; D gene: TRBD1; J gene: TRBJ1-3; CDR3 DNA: TGTGCCAGCAGCTTAAACTCGGCAGGGGGGCCTGGAAACACCATATATTTT; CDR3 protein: CASSLNSAGGPGNTIYF
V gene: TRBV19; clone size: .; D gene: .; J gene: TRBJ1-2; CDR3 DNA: TGTGCCAGTAGTCCGGGGGGGCTGGGAGGCTACACCTTC; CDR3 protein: CASSPGGLGGYTF
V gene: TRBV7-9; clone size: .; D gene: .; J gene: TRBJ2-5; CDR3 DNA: TGTGCCAGCAGCTTAGACGGAGACACCCAGTACTTC; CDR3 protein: CASSLDGDTQYF
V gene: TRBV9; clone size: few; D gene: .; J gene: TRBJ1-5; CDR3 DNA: TGTGCCAGCAGCGTAGGTGGAGGATCAAGGCCCCAGCATTTT; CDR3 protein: CASSVGGGSRPQHF